This T cell receptor beta chain emerged from a study of Ad26.COV2.S vaccination and SARS-CoV-2 variants (dated by TCRdb to about 2021). Concerning the study at large: Vaccine-arm donors came from COV1001, a multicentre, randomized, double-blind, placebo-controlled phase I-IIa trial of Ad26.COV2.S in healthy adults. Throughout the experiments and outcome assessment, investigators stayed blinded to trial group allocation. Ad26.COV2.S was administered intramuscularly at a dose of 5x10^10 or 1x10^11 viral particles, either as one shot or as two shots given 56 days apart. The TCR-sequenced set comprised approximately 30 samples: around 20 Ad26.COV2.S vaccine recipients, 5 placebo recipients and 8 SARS-CoV-2 convalescent individuals. Sequencing of the TCRbeta repertoire served to evaluate the specificity and breadth of SARS-CoV-2-reactive T cell receptors following Ad26.COV2.S vaccination. Trial participants were randomized into five groups of five, in which low-dose or high-dose Ad26.COV2.S was given once or twice, or placebo was given on both occasions. Overall study results and their limits: Substantial breadth of spike-specific CD8+ and CD4+ T cell responses was reported after vaccination. Comparing responses between vaccine doses or regimens was not something the study was powered to do. It was noted by the authors that total T cell responses may have been underestimated by the TCR breadth and depth analyses. Higher spike-specific TCR breadth was observed in Ad26.COV2.S recipients than in placebo recipients (P = 0.0014). Vaccine and placebo recipients had comparable non-spike TCR breadth, which fits with the vaccine containing only spike.

Notes on this clone: Its antigen remains undetermined. Within one base of it there is no much larger clone, and no base qualities were kept.

TCRbeta CDR3 regions were sequenced with the immunoSEQ Assay. After extraction, genomic DNA underwent amplification by bias-controlled multiplex PCR, followed by high-throughput sequencing. In the original analysis: To quantify the absolute abundance of every unique TCRbeta CDR3 region, sequences were collapsed and filtered. Usable DNA was measured by amplifying reference genes present in all nucleated cells, and TCRbeta template counts were normalized to that usable DNA to estimate T cell fraction. Repertoire TCRs were annotated as SARS-CoV-2-specific by exact matching of V gene, CDR3 amino acid sequence and J gene to a known reactive TCR set. The reference SARS-CoV-2 TCR set was derived from MIRA and filtered for enrichment in COVID-19-positive ImmuneCODE repertoires, a step that removed public or cross-reactive TCRs. Using the MIRA antigens, annotated TCRs were further analysed by specific ORF or by position within an ORF. Breadth was defined as annotated unique rearrangements over total unique productive rearrangements; depth was the summed frequency of those rearrangements. TCR breadth was compared between groups using two-sided Wilcoxon rank-sum tests. The table was pulled from immuneACCESS by TCRdb, which kept in-frame rearrangements only. Such tables lose some clones; where checked, under half of the loss comes from unresolved V genes, and the rest has no known cause. The V and J calls and clone size come from that table; D and trimming were worked out from the DNA. In this sample the table shows roughly 700,000 clones, roughly 90% of which occur a single time. Approximately 1.5% of the sample belongs to the ten largest clones.

The treatment or condition label of this sample denotes: 15 to 20 received Ad26.COV2.S at low or high dose, single or two shots; several received placebo; per-sample allocation not given. For vaccine and placebo recipients, repertoires were sequenced using samples collected on day 63 after the first injection. Cohort 1b enrolled fewer than 30 adults aged 18-55 years at a single site in Boston, USA, between 29 July and 7 August 2020. Ad26.COV2.S was a replication-incompetent adenovirus type 26 vector expressing a prefusion-stabilized SARS-CoV-2 spike protein from the original Wuhan strain. Sequenced here: peripheral blood, sampled in a trial of Ad26.COV2.S vaccine versus placebo. The receptor's source is a person aged 18-65 years who received the Ad26.COV2.S COVID-19 vaccine or a placebo.

The nucleotides are TGTGCCAGCAGCCAGACCAGGGGGCTGTTTCTAGAGACCCAGTACTTC. Its translation reads: CASSQTRGLFLETQYF. Here the chain combines TRBV6-2 or TRBV6-3 and TRBJ2-5; TRBD1 fits 8 bases in the junction. CDR1 MNHEY and CDR2 SVGEGT were looked up in the germline V gene. Counted from cysteine to phenylalanine, this CDR3 has 16 amino acids. Only CDR3 DNA remains: 48 bases, in frame from the first base. V trim: 6 bases; J trim: 4 bases; unmatched bases: 13.